One and the same sample provided the 4 T cell receptor beta chains below, sequenced in a study of cytomegalovirus exposure and HLA in healthy donors. PCR was performed using 60 Vbeta and 13 Jbeta primers. The table came from immunoSEQ multiplex PCR; TCRdb's copy has only in-frame clones and leaves some out. The table lists approximately 40,000 clones, about 80% of them singletons. Sequenced sample: PBMCs. The receptors shown here come from a woman aged 18-29 years in good health and CMV-seropositive.

The chain is built from TRBV5-1 and TRBJ2-5, with 10 bases matching TRBD2. V was pared by 4 bases and J by 5 bases, with 8 bases of the junction left unmatched. This CDR3 has 15 amino acids. Germline V CDR1 and CDR2: SGHRS, YFSETQ. CDR3 DNA: TGCGCCAGCAGCCCCAGCGGGGGGGCCGGGGAGACCCAGTACTTC. It yields the protein CASSPSGGAGETQYF.

The chain uses TRBV9 and TRBJ2-7; 8 bases are a match to TRBD1. The germline gives CDR1 SGDLS, CDR2 YYNGEE. The CDR3 is 16 residues long. V trimming: 3 bases; J trimming: 0 bases; junction bases outside the gene matches: 8. In DNA, the CDR3 is TGTGCCAGCAGCGCCGGGACAGGCGTTAGCTCCTACGAGCAGTACTTC. Encoded protein: CASSAGTGVSSYEQYF.

This clone was seen a single time. The chain recombines TRBV7-8 with TRBJ2-1; D gene ambiguous. The CDR3 is 16 amino acids. V was clipped by 1 base and J by 0 bases, with 10 bases between them. Looked up from germline, CDR1 is SGHVS and CDR2 is FQNEAQ. CDR3 nucleotides: TGTGCCAGCAGCTTAGATCCTCGGAGCTCCTACAATGAGCAGTTCTTC. The encoded protein is CASSLDPRSSYNEQFF.

The V call is TRBV30, the J call TRBJ2-1, with 9 bases matching TRBD1. Per the germline V gene, CDR1 is GTSNPN and CDR2 is SVGIG (reference sequence). The CDR3 runs 14 residues. J was trimmed by 4 bases and V by 5 bases; bases with no gene match: 6. This CDR3 is CAWQTGTGYNEQFF. The CDR3 region has the DNA TGTGCCTGGCAGACCGGGACAGGGTACAATGAGCAGTTCTTC.